Listed below are T cell receptor beta chains from one sample, sequenced in a study of blood T cell repertoires in COVID-19. Assay used: immunoSEQ multiplex PCR; TCRdb lists only in-frame clones, some missing. The repertoire holds 250,000 to 350,000 clones, with approximately 89% as singletons. Sequencing was carried out using peripheral blood. The receptors here all came from a woman aged 50 to 60 who had recovered from COVID-19. Each CDR3 is given with its conserved first and last residue.

V: TRBV29-1
J: TRBJ2-1
CDR3: CSVEGPTSGRAGEQFF

V: TRBV6-2/TRBV6-3
J: TRBJ1-2
CDR3: CASSSRMDGYTF

V: TRBV4-1
J: TRBJ2-7
CDR3: CASSQVTRVHEQYF

V: TRBV6-5
J: TRBJ1-5
CDR3: CASSPDISSNQPQHF

V: TRBV20-1
J: TRBJ2-3
CDR3: CSASPWEGSTDTQYF

V: TRBV4-3
J: TRBJ2-1
CDR3: CASSYDRVVEQFF

V: TRBV6-2/TRBV6-3
J: TRBJ1-1
CDR3: CASSVGGPEAFF

V: TRBV7-7
J: TRBJ2-1
CDR3: CASTPYTSGGGNEQFF

V: TRBV5-1
J: TRBJ2-3
CDR3: CASRAGTSGADTQYF

V: TRBV7-9
J: TRBJ1-6
CDR3: CASSPTIDRGSPLHF

V: TRBV7-2
J: TRBJ1-1
CDR3: CASSFGGDTEAFF

V: TRBV3-1/TRBV3-2
J: TRBJ2-3
CDR3: CASSQRRGAVADTQYF

V: TRBV10-3
J: TRBJ1-5
CDR3: CAISVWRDQPQHF

V: TRBV6-2/TRBV6-3
J: TRBJ2-7
CDR3: CASSSRDRYEQYF

V: TRBV5-1
J: TRBJ2-7
CDR3: CASSAGTSGSYEQYF

V: TRBV5-1
J: TRBJ2-5
CDR3: CASSLALGQGGETQYF

V: TRBV7-6
J: TRBJ2-5
CDR3: CASSRAGKETQYF

V: TRBV21-1
J: TRBJ1-5
CDR3: CASSTPPSSGTDNQPQHF

V: TRBV9
J: TRBJ2-5
CDR3: CASSVRGTLIGGAEETQYF

V: TRBV5-8
J: TRBJ2-3
CDR3: CASSSQGATDTQYF

V: TRBV12-3/TRBV12-4
J: TRBJ2-1
CDR3: CASRPEGLAEQFF

V: TRBV7-9
J: TRBJ2-1
CDR3: CASSSQPLYNEQFF

V: TRBV7-2
J: TRBJ2-3
CDR3: CASSRGLAGGEDTQYF

V: TRBV28
J: TRBJ2-7
CDR3: CASSLDRGPDEQYF

V: TRBV20-1
J: TRBJ2-7
CDR3: CSASLYEQYF

V: TRBV12-3/TRBV12-4
J: TRBJ1-5
CDR3: CASRGEVGQPQHF